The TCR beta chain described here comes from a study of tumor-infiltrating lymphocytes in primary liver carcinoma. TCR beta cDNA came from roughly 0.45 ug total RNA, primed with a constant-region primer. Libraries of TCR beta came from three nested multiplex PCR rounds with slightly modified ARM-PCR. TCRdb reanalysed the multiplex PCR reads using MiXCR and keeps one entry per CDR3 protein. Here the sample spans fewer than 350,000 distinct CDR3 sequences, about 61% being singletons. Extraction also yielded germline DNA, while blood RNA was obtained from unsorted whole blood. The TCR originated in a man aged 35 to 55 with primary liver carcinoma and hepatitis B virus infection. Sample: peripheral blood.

Written as DNA, the CDR3 is TGCGCCAGCAGCCAAGGGAGGCCTAGCACAGATACGCAGTATTTT. Translating gives CASSQGRPSTDTQYF. J is TRBJ2-3 and V is TRBV4-1, with a tentative D call TRBD2 (5 bases). Trimming took off 1 base at V and 0 bases at J, with 8 bases between the two ends. This CDR3 region has 15 residues. The germline CDR1 and CDR2 sequences are MGHRA and YSYEKL.